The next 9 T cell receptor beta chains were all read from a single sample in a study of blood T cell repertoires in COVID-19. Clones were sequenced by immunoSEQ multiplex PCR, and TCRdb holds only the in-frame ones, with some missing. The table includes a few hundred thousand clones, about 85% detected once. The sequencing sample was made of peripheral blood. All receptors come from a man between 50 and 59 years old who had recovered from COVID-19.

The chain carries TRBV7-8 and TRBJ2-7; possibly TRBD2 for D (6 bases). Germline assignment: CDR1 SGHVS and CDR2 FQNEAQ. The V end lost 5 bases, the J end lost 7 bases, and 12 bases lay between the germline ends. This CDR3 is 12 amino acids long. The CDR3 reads CASSRAGREQYF. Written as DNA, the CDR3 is TGTGCCAGCAGCCGTGCGGGAAGAGAGCAGTACTTC.

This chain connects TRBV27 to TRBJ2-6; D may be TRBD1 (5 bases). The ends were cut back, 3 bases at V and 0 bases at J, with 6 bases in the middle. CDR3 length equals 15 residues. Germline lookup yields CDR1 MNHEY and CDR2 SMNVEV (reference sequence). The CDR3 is CASSLTASGANVLTF. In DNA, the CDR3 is TGTGCCAGCAGTTTGACAGCCTCTGGGGCCAACGTCCTGACTTTC.

The CDR3 nucleotides are TGTGCCAGCAGTTTTCTACAGGGAACTTACGAGCAGTACTTC. This translates into CASSFLQGTYEQYF. V usage is TRBV27 and J usage is TRBJ2-7; a possible D gene is TRBD1 (6 bases). The CDR3 is 14 residues long. Deletions cut 3 bases from V and 4 bases from J, with 13 bases between. Germline V gives CDR1 MNHEY, CDR2 SMNVEV (reference sequence).

The CDR3, as DNA: TGTGCCAGCAGTTTCCCGGGACAGGGTGGAAATTCACCCCTCCACTTT. This codes for CASSFPGQGGNSPLHF. This chain joins TRBV28 and TRBJ1-6; TRBD1 matches 9 bases. Germline V gene lookup returns CDR1 MDHEN and CDR2 SYDVKM. Losses at the gene ends were 3 bases for V and 7 bases for J; bases not matched to a gene: 7. The CDR3 has 16 residues.

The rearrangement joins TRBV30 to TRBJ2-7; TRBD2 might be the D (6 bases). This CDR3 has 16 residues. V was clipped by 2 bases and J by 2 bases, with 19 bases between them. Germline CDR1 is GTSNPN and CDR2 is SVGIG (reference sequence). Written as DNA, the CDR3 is TGTGCCTGGAGTCCTATGCTGTTCCGGGAGACCTACGAGCAGTACTTC. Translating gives CAWSPMLFRETYEQYF.

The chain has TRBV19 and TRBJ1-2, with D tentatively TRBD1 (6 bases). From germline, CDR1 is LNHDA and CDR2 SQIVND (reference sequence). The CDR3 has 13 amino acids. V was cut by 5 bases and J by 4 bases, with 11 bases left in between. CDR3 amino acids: CASSSDRSYGYTF. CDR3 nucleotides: TGTGCCAGTAGTTCAGACAGGTCCTATGGCTACACCTTC.

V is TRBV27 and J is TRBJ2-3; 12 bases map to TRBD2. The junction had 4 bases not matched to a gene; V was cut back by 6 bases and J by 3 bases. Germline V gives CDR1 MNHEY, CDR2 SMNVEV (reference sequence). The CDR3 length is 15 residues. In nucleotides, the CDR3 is TGTGCCAGCAGGCTAGCGGGAGGGCGAACAGATACGCAGTATTTT. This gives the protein CASRLAGGRTDTQYF.

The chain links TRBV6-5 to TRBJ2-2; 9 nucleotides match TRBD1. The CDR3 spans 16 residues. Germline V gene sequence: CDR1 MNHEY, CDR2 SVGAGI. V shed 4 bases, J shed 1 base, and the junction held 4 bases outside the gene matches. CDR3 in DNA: TGTGCCAGCAGTTCACGGACAGGGGTGAACACCGGGGAGCTGTTTTTT. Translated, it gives CASSSRTGVNTGELFF.

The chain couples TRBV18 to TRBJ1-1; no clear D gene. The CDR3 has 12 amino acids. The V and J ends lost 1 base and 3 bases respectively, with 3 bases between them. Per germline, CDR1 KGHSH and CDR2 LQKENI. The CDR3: CASSPLDTEAFF. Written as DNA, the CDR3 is TGTGCCAGCTCACCACTAGACACTGAAGCTTTCTTT.